The source of this TCR beta chain is a study of T-cell memory formation after mild COVID-19. In the study overall: TCR clusters mostly belonged to single donors. Study-level results: Clones that contracted clustered mainly in CM and EM if CD4+ and in EMRA if CD8+. From day 15 to 85, contracting clones were balanced between CD4 and CD8, whereas later expanders leaned toward CD4+. The study detected some responding clones in pre-infection memory, suggesting cross-reactive memory joined.

This clonotype was counted a few times. Its antigen remains unidentified. Per the germline V gene, CDR1 is MNHEY and CDR2 is SVGAGI. Between the trimmed V and J ends, which lost 6 bases and 10 bases, there was a span of 19 bases. CDR3 length: 14 amino acids. One entry per CDR3 protein, called by TCRdb with MiXCR from the 5' RACE reads. The table has roughly 610,000 distinct CDR3 sequences, 17% seen once. This sequence was found in an adult woman who had mild COVID-19 (a few samples of this study predate the infection). Cell type and time point are not known. The genes are TRBV6-5 and TRBJ2-1; D is ambiguous. The specimen was PBMCs or a T cell subset sorted from them (not recorded which). DNA for the CDR3: TGTGCCAGCAGCTCCCGTACACCGGGTATGGAGCAGTTCTTC. Translation gives CASSSRTPGMEQFF.